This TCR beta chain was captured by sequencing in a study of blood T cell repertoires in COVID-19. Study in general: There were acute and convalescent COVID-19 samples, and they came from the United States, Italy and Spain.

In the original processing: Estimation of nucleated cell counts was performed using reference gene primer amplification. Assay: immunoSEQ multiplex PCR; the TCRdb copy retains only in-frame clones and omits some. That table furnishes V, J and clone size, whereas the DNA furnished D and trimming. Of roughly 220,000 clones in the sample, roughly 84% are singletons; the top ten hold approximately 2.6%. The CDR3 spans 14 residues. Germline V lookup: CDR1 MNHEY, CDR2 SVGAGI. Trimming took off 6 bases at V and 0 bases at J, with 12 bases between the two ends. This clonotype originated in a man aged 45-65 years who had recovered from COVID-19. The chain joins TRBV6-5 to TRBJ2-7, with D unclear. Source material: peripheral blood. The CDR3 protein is CASRTSTGSYEQYF. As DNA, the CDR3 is TGTGCCAGCAGGACGTCCACGGGCTCCTACGAGCAGTACTTC.